Each of the 20 T cell receptor beta chains below was sequenced from the same sample in a study of healthy donors' naive CD4 and CD8 T cells. A linear amplification protocol produced the TCR libraries from 500 ng of total RNA. Using its own MiXCR run on the reads, TCRdb lists one record per CDR3 protein. The table records approximately 200,000 distinct CDR3 sequences, about 76% of them present only once. Sequenced material: naive CD4+ and CD8+ T cells sorted from blood, pooled from several donors. Receptors were obtained from a pool of human donors in good health; the sample pools cells from several healthy donors.

The J gene is TRBJ2-7, the V gene TRBV29-1, with TRBD2 matching over 9 bases. V dropped 7 bases and J dropped 5; count of bases not matched to a gene: 9. Germline V lookup: CDR1 SQVTM, CDR2 ANQGSEA. The CDR3 contains 13 residues. The CDR3 DNA follows: TGCAGCGCAGGCACGCTAGCGGGAAACGAGCAGTACTTC. This translates into CSAGTLAGNEQYF.

This clonotype was observed a few times. This chain uses TRBV6-5 with TRBJ1-1, with 9 bases matching TRBD1. CDR1 MNHEY and CDR2 SVGAGI come from the germline V gene. V dropped 6 bases and J dropped 0; count of bases not matched to a gene: 8. This CDR3 is built from 16 residues. The CDR3 sequence: CASRPGQGMMNTEAFF. The CDR3 nucleotides are TGTGCCAGCAGACCCGGACAGGGGATGATGAACACTGAAGCTTTCTTT.

The chain joins TRBV29-1 to TRBJ2-1; D not certain. With 4 bases removed from V and 7 bases from J, the gap between germline ends came to 8 bases. This CDR3 is 11 amino acids long. CDR1 is SQVTM, CDR2 ANQGSEA, per germline. The CDR3, as DNA: TGCAGCGTTGTAGGTTGGAATGAGCAGTTCTTC. Encoded protein: CSVVGWNEQFF.

This chain connects TRBV27 to TRBJ2-7; 13 bases match TRBD2. Per germline, CDR1 MNHEY and CDR2 SMNVEV (reference sequence). Losses at the gene ends were 6 bases for V and 3 bases for J; bases not matched to a gene: 5. This CDR3 comprises 15 residues. This chain's CDR3 is CASSFWTSGSYEQYF. CDR3 DNA sequence: TGTGCCAGCAGCTTTTGGACTAGCGGGAGCTACGAGCAGTACTTC.

This clonotype was seen a handful of times. The genes are TRBV6-2 or TRBV6-3 and TRBJ2-7; D remains ambiguous. V lost 5 bases and J lost 4, with 9 bases in between. Per germline, CDR1 MNHEY and CDR2 SVGEGT. The CDR3 runs 12 residues. CDR3: CASSDPRYEQYF. DNA for the CDR3: TGTGCCAGCAGTGACCCCAGGTACGAGCAGTACTTC.

V usage is TRBV19 and J usage is TRBJ1-2, with 7 bases lining up with TRBD1. The CDR3 sequence is 13 residues long. Germline CDR1 reads LNHDA; CDR2 reads SQIVND (reference sequence). V lost 5 bases, J lost 4 bases, and 4 bases stayed unmatched. The CDR3 here is CASSWGTAYGYTF. In nucleotides, the CDR3 is TGTGCCAGTAGTTGGGGGACAGCCTATGGCTACACCTTC. The full variable domain, with the rest looked up from reference TRBV19 and TRBJ1-2, is DGGITQSPKYLFRKEGQNVTLSCEQNLNHDAMYWYRQDPGQGLRLIYYSQIVNDFQKGDIAEGYSVSREKKESFPLTVTSAQKNPTAFYLCASSWGTAYGYTFGSGTRLTVV.

V and J are TRBV29-1 and TRBJ1-2; possible D gene TRBD1, 6 bases. This CDR3 is built from 14 residues. Trimming pared 4 bases from V and 7 bases from J, leaving 19 bases between. Germline CDR1 and CDR2: SQVTM and ANQGSEA. The CDR3 DNA is TGCAGCGTTGGCAGCGGGGGGCGCGTCTCTGGCTACACCTTC. It specifies CSVGSGGRVSGYTF.

V is TRBV11-2 and J is TRBJ1-2, with no clear D. The V gene's germline CDR1 is SGHAT and CDR2 FQNNGV. The CDR3 has 11 residues. Deletions cut 6 bases from V and 4 bases from J, with 6 bases between. The CDR3 spells CASSQVYGYTF. As DNA, the CDR3 is TGTGCCAGCAGTCAGGTCTATGGCTACACCTTC.

V and J are TRBV5-6 and TRBJ1-2; 8 bases match TRBD1. Germline-derived CDR1 and CDR2 are SGHDT and YYEEEE. The length of the CDR3 is 13 residues. V gave up 3 bases and J gave up 8 bases; unmatched junction bases: 6. The CDR3 DNA is TGTGCCAGCAGCTCGACAGGGGACGGCGGCTACACCTTC. Translating gives CASSSTGDGGYTF.

The chain combines TRBV10-3 with TRBJ2-7; the D gene could be TRBD1 or TRBD2 (5 bases each). CDR3 length: 14 amino acids. Germline V gene sequence: CDR1 ENHRY, CDR2 SYGVKD. V was clipped by 6 bases and J by 3 bases, with 15 bases between them. The CDR3 nucleotides read TGTGCCATCAGGGGCGATTGGGACGGCTACGAGCAGTACTTC. Protein sequence: CAIRGDWDGYEQYF.

V and J are TRBV6-5 and TRBJ2-7, with TRBD1 identical over 9 bases. Per germline, CDR1 MNHEY and CDR2 SVGAGI. V shed 5 bases, J shed 7 bases, and the junction held 6 bases outside the gene matches. There are 13 residues in the CDR3. This CDR3 is CASSTGTGREQYF. In DNA form, the CDR3 reads TGTGCCAGCAGTACCGGGACAGGGAGGGAGCAGTACTTC.

This clonotype was observed a few times. This rearrangement joins TRBV6-5 to TRBJ1-3; D perhaps matches TRBD1 (6 bases). CDR3 length: 15 amino acids. V gave up 5 bases and J gave up 0 bases, with 11 bases separating them. Germline V gene sequence: CDR1 MNHEY, CDR2 SVGAGI. This CDR3 reads CASSVGAFSGNTIYF. The CDR3 DNA reads TGTGCCAGCAGTGTGGGGGCGTTCTCTGGAAACACCATATATTTT.

The genes are TRBV5-6 and TRBJ1-2; TRBD1 agrees at 7 bases. J lost 5 bases, V lost 4 bases, and 5 bases had no gene match. This CDR3 region has 13 residues. Germline CDR1 is SGHDT and CDR2 is YYEEEE. The CDR3 DNA follows: TGTGCCAGCAGCCTCGGACAGGAATATGGCTACACCTTC. Its protein is CASSLGQEYGYTF.

This rearrangement joins TRBV29-1 to TRBJ1-1; the D is unclear. This CDR3 comprises 13 residues. Trimming removed 2 bases from V and 2 bases from J, with 9 bases in between. Germline-derived CDR1 and CDR2 are SQVTM and ANQGSEA. The CDR3, as DNA: TGCAGCGTTGAAATAGGGAGAAACACTGAAGCTTTCTTT. It is translated as CSVEIGRNTEAFF.

The rearrangement joins TRBV6-1 to TRBJ1-2, with TRBD1 matching over 8 bases. The CDR3 contains 14 residues. Losses at the gene ends were 3 bases for V and 6 bases for J; bases not matched to a gene: 6. Germline CDR1 reads MNHNS; CDR2 reads SASEGT. CDR3: CASSDRTGLDGYTF. The CDR3 DNA is TGTGCCAGCAGTGACCGGACAGGGTTGGATGGCTACACCTTC.

To note about this clonotype: An end of the junction differs from the germline gene, which may be a read error. This rearrangement joins TRBV10-3 to TRBJ2-3; 8 bases match TRBD2. Germline V gene data show CDR1 as ENHRY and CDR2 as SYGVKD. The CDR3 length is 15 residues. The DNA of the CDR3 is TGTGCCAGCAGTTATGAAGCGGGAGCCACAGATACGCAGTATTTT. This gives the protein CASSYEAGATDTQYF.

In DNA form, the CDR3 reads TGTGCCAGCAGCCCAACAGCGGGACAGGGCTACGAGCAGTACTTC. Translation gives CASSPTAGQGYEQYF. The chain combines TRBV7-2 with TRBJ2-7, with TRBD1 matching over 9 bases. The CDR3 sequence is 15 residues long. Germline V gene sequence: CDR1 SGHTA, CDR2 FQGNSA. V lost 5 bases, J lost 3 bases, and 8 bases stayed unmatched.

V usage is TRBV29-1 and J usage is TRBJ2-3, with unresolved D. Germline CDR1 is SQVTM and CDR2 is ANQGSEA. This CDR3 spans 10 amino acids. V shed 7 bases and J shed 4 bases, with 6 bases lying between them. In DNA, the CDR3 is TGCAGCGCCATCGCAGATACGCAGTATTTT. Translating gives CSAIADTQYF.

This clonotype occurred once. J is TRBJ1-1 and V is TRBV6-5, with D tentatively TRBD1 (5 bases). CDR1 MNHEY and CDR2 SVGAGI come from the germline V gene. The CDR3 is 13 amino acids. V shed 2 bases and J shed 5 bases, with 9 bases lying between them. CDR3 amino acids: CASSYRGWTEAFF. CDR3 DNA: TGTGCCAGCAGTTACAGGGGTTGGACTGAAGCTTTCTTT.

The V call is TRBV7-8, the J call TRBJ2-7; 10 positions agree with TRBD2. The CDR3 runs to 16 residues. The germline V gene encodes CDR1 SGHVS and CDR2 FQNEAQ. V gave up 2 bases and J gave up 4 bases; unmatched junction bases: 8. This CDR3 reads CASSLSPSGGSYEQYF. CDR3 in DNA: TGTGCCAGCAGCTTATCTCCTAGCGGGGGTTCGTACGAGCAGTACTTC.